What follows is one TCR beta chain and its context. Antigen: not known. Germline V gene sequence: CDR1 PRHDT, CDR2 FYEKMQ (reference sequence). Trimming pared 8 bases from V and 4 bases from J, leaving 23 bases between. This CDR3 is 16 amino acids long. Extraction of 1.5 to 2.5 micrograms of genomic DNA from cryopreserved PBMCs supplied material for TCR beta libraries. The method was immunoSEQ multiplex PCR; TCRdb's version includes in-frame clones alone and lacks a portion of them. This table holds approximately 45,000 clones, roughly 76% found once. These data come from a study of cytotoxic CD8 clonotypes in ibrutinib-treated CLL. About the research overall: Treatment had run for a median approximately twelve months, range 6 to 36, when response samples were taken.

Whole-study results and caveats: Baseline values of clonality outstripped age-matched healthy donors and followed circulating CD8+ T-cell counts. Increased clonality at ibrutinib response gave way to a return toward baseline at progression.

Specimen: PBMCs, collected after 12 months of ibrutinib treatment. The origin of this receptor is a human donor with chronic lymphocytic leukemia. The chain couples TRBV13 to TRBJ2-5; TRBD1 is a possible D gene (6 bases). The CDR3 DNA reads as TGTGCCAGCGGGTTCCACTACCCCAGGGGCGGAGAGACCCAGTACTTC. It is translated as CASGFHYPRGGETQYF.